This T cell receptor (beta chain) originates from a study of blood T cells in healthy people across ages. Overall study: About one barcoded beta molecule per two T cells came from capture by template switching. The study's findings and limits: Diversity estimates drawn from one million T cells were deemed underestimates. A conclusive naive versus antigen-experienced comparison was prevented by the unsorted PBMCs.

This clonotype was seen more than once but under ten times. What it binds is not known. Total RNA was isolated from each sample in quantities of at least 5 micrograms. A sample-barcoded 5' primer and a J-beta primer mix were used in a second PCR of about 6 to 11 cycles. Using its own MiXCR run on the 5' RACE reads, TCRdb lists one record per CDR3 protein. The sample has hundreds of thousands of distinct CDR3 sequences, 22% seen once; the top ten hold less than 25%. The receptor was derived from a man aged 65-85 years in good health. The source material was blood.

Written as DNA, the CDR3 is TGTGCCAGCAGCCCTGGTAAGGGTCCCTACGAGCAGTACTTC. It encodes CASSPGKGPYEQYF. The V call is TRBV3-1, the J call TRBJ2-7; D gene uncertain. V was trimmed by 4 bases and J by 2 bases, leaving 12 bases between them. Germline loops: CDR1 LGHDT, CDR2 YNNKEL (reference sequence). The CDR3 runs to 14 residues.